This T cell receptor beta chain was profiled in a study of PD-L1 blockade in urothelial cancer. Study-level information: Blood was tested 3 weeks (second dose) and 6 weeks into treatment. Blood samples contained a median about 150,000 T cells.

The protocol was immunoSEQ multiplex PCR, while the TCRdb copy is restricted to in-frame clones and leaves out a portion. The sample records over 100,000 clones, roughly 90% being singletons. The V gene lost 0 bases and the J gene lost 3 bases, with 7 bases spanning the gap. CDR3 length equals 13 residues. Germline CDR1 and CDR2: SGHNT and YYREEE (reference sequence). Noted time point: peripheral blood 6 weeks after treatment start. Patient sample counts ranged from 1 to 8, pretreatment and on-treatment. The chain uses TRBV5-4 and TRBJ2-7; D gene ambiguous. The sequence was obtained from a man in his fifties or sixties with urothelial cancer. The sample in question was PBMCs, obtained around atezolizumab (anti-PD-L1) treatment. This chain's CDR3 is CASSLGQNYEQYF. CDR3 in DNA: TGTGCCAGCAGCTTGGGCCAGAACTACGAGCAGTACTTC.